This T cell receptor (beta chain) was observed in a study of Ad26.COV2.S vaccination and SARS-CoV-2 variants. Broader study findings: Vaccine recipients posted higher spike-specific TCR breadth than their placebo counterparts.

Germline CDR1 is LNHDA and CDR2 is SQIVND (reference sequence). V was cut by 3 bases and J by 0 bases, with 6 bases left in between. The CDR3 contains 13 residues. Here immunoSEQ multiplex PCR was the method, and the copy in TCRdb shows in-frame clones only, minus some. The sample shows 300,000 to 400,000 clones, roughly 87% of them seen only once. A word on this clone: What it binds is unknown.

Indicated treatment: 15 to 20 received Ad26.COV2.S at low or high dose, single or two shots; roughly five received placebo; per-sample allocation not given. Samples analyzed were those drawn on day 63 after the first vaccine or placebo injection. The sequenced sample was peripheral blood, obtained in a trial of Ad26.COV2.S vaccine versus placebo. The sequence was collected from a person between 18 and 60 years old who received the Ad26.COV2.S COVID-19 vaccine or a placebo. The rearrangement joins TRBV19 to TRBJ2-7; D gene unclear. The CDR3 bases are TGTGCCAGTAGTATGTACGGCTCCTACGAGCAGTACTTC. Protein product: CASSMYGSYEQYF.